What follows are 20 T cell receptor beta chains derived from one specimen sequenced in a study of T cell responses to AZD1222 COVID-19 vaccine. Profiling relied on immunoSEQ multiplex PCR, and the TCRdb table lists in-frame clones only, not all of them. This table holds about 120,000 clones, 85% to 90% found once. The sample consisted of peripheral blood, taken on day 0 of AZD1222 vaccination. The receptors come from an adult in good health.

The CDR3 loop is CATGVRYDTQYF. In DNA form, the CDR3 reads TGTGCAACGGGGGTCAGATACGATACGCAGTATTTT. J is TRBJ2-3 and V is TRBV7-2; maybe TRBD2 (6 bases). Germline assignment: CDR1 SGHTA and CDR2 FQGNSA. There are 12 residues in the CDR3.

The V and J genes are TRBV10-2 and TRBJ1-6, with TRBD1 matching over 9 bases. The germline CDR1 and CDR2 sequences are WSHSY and SAAADI. V was clipped by 6 bases and J by 8 bases; unmatched bases: 5. The CDR3 has 14 residues. CDR3 bases: TGCGCCAGCAGGGACAGGGGAACACATTCACCCCTCCACTTT. Translating it yields CASRDRGTHSPLHF.

The genes are TRBV5-1 and TRBJ1-4; D is uncertain. The CDR3 is 14 amino acids. V was pared by 5 bases and J by 4 bases, with 12 bases between. Germline CDR1 is SGHRS and CDR2 is YFSETQ. CDR3 protein: CASRGSGFNEKLFF. CDR3 nucleotide sequence: TGCGCCAGCAGGGGCAGCGGTTTTAATGAAAAACTGTTTTTT.

In DNA form, the CDR3 reads TGTGCCAGTAGTAGTGGCGCGAACACTGAAGCTTTCTTT. Protein: CASSSGANTEAFF. This chain links TRBV19 with TRBJ1-1; unclear D gene. V gave up 4 bases and J gave up 1 base, with 7 bases separating them. The V gene's germline CDR1 is LNHDA and CDR2 SQIVND (reference sequence). The CDR3 covers 13 residues.

This clone was seen a few times. CDR3 bases: TGTGCCAGCAGCTCCCCCCGTTGGACAGCCAACTATGGCTACACCTTC. It translates to CASSSPRWTANYGYTF. The V call is TRBV5-6, the J call TRBJ1-2; D possibly corresponds to TRBD1 (6 bases). This CDR3 comprises 16 residues. V lost 3 bases and J lost 2, with 17 bases in between. Per the germline V gene, CDR1 is SGHDT and CDR2 is YYEEEE.

The rearrangement uses TRBV27 and TRBJ2-3; D could derive from TRBD1 or TRBD2 (5 bases each). The ends were cut back, 2 bases at V and 5 bases at J, with 11 bases in the middle. In germline, CDR1 is MNHEY, CDR2 SMNVEV (reference sequence). The CDR3 runs to 14 residues. The CDR3 reads CASSLRGVEDTQYF. The DNA of the CDR3 is TGTGCCAGCAGTTTAAGAGGGGTGGAAGATACGCAGTATTTT.

V gene TRBV9 combines with J gene TRBJ1-1; 10 nucleotides agree with TRBD1. Germline CDR1 and CDR2: SGDLS and YYNGEE. The length of the CDR3 is 15 residues. V gave up 4 bases and J gave up 5 bases; unmatched junction bases: 8. The CDR3: CASSPSGQGVTEAFF. For the CDR3, the DNA is TGTGCCAGCAGCCCCAGCGGACAGGGGGTTACTGAAGCTTTCTTT.

This chain joins TRBV7-9 and TRBJ2-2; either TRBD1 or TRBD2 may supply D (5 bases each). Germline V gene sequence: CDR1 SEHNR, CDR2 FQNEAQ (reference sequence). This CDR3 region has 14 residues. Trimming removed 4 bases from V and 6 bases from J, with 12 bases in between. CDR3 amino acids: CASSSPMGAGELFF. The CDR3 DNA sequence: TGTGCCAGCAGCTCACCGATGGGGGCCGGGGAGCTGTTTTTT.

This clone was picked up a small number of times. The chain links TRBV27 to TRBJ1-1, with TRBD1 matching 7 bases. The CDR3 spans 15 residues. Germline V gene lookup returns CDR1 MNHEY and CDR2 SMNVEV (reference sequence). The V and J ends lost 5 bases and 6 bases, in that order; junction bases with no gene match: 12. The DNA of the CDR3 is TGTGCCAGCAGTATCTCTAAGGGGGCGGGGGCTGAAGCTTTCTTT. It codes for CASSISKGAGAEAFF.

V usage is TRBV11-2 and J usage is TRBJ1-6; no firm D call. The CDR3 runs to 13 residues. Germline CDR1 is SGHAT and CDR2 is FQNNGV. The ends were cut back, 1 base at V and 6 bases at J, with 4 bases in the middle. CDR3 coding DNA: TGTGCCAGCAGCTTAGGGAGTAATTCACCCCTCCACTTT. Its protein product is CASSLGSNSPLHF.

This clone was recorded once. The chain is built from TRBV7-9 and TRBJ1-2; TRBD1 aligns across 8 bases. The junction had 9 bases not matched to a gene; V was cut back by 0 bases and J by 3 bases. Germline CDR1 and CDR2: SEHNR and FQNEAQ (reference sequence). This CDR3 is 17 amino acids long. CDR3 residues: CASSLAPPQGAYYGYTF. For the CDR3, the DNA is TGTGCCAGCAGCTTAGCGCCCCCGCAGGGGGCATACTATGGCTACACCTTC.

CDR3 nucleotides: TGTGCCAGCTCACAAAAGGAGAACACTGAAGCTTTCTTT. Protein sequence: CASSQKENTEAFF. The chain joins TRBV18 to TRBJ1-1; D is uncertain. The germline V and J ends were trimmed by 4 bases and 1 base, with 7 bases remaining between them. The CDR3 is 13 residues long. CDR1 is KGHSH, CDR2 LQKENI, per germline.

Remarks on this clone: The sample carries other DNA sequences with the same CDR3. CDR3 sequence (DNA): TGTGCCAGCAGCCAAGATCCGGACAGCTACGAGCAGTACTTC. Translating gives CASSQDPDSYEQYF. The J gene is TRBJ2-7, the V gene TRBV3-1 (or the pseudogene TRBV3-2); TRBD1 might be the D (6 bases). V lost 0 bases and J lost 3, with 9 bases in between. Germline V gives CDR1 LGHDT, CDR2 YNNKEL (reference sequence). This CDR3 is built from 14 residues.

The chain carries TRBV7-9 and TRBJ1-4, with D unresolved. Germline CDR1 reads SEHNR; CDR2 reads FQNEAQ (reference sequence). The length of the CDR3 is 15 residues. V was trimmed by 5 bases and J by 0 bases, leaving 10 bases between them. The CDR3 is CASSPASATNEKLFF. As DNA, the CDR3 is TGTGCCAGCAGCCCCGCCAGCGCAACTAATGAAAAACTGTTTTTT.

The J gene is TRBJ1-4, the V gene TRBV27; D unresolved. Trimming pared 5 bases from V and 8 bases from J, leaving 15 bases between. The length of the CDR3 is 14 residues. The germline gives CDR1 MNHEY, CDR2 SMNVEV (reference sequence). The CDR3 loop reads CASSLQSPSEKLFF. In nucleotides, the CDR3 is TGTGCCAGCAGTCTACAGTCTCCCTCGGAAAAACTGTTTTTT.

This clone came up once. The rearrangement uses TRBV4-3 and TRBJ2-2; 12 bases map to TRBD2. The CDR3 is made up of 19 amino acids. In germline, CDR1 is LGHNA, CDR2 YSLEER. The V and J ends lost 0 bases and 3 bases, in that order; junction bases with no gene match: 8. The DNA of the CDR3 is TGCGCCAGCAGCCAAGATTGGGGACTAGCGGGCGTAGACACCGGGGAGCTGTTTTTT. Translated, it gives CASSQDWGLAGVDTGELFF.

J is TRBJ2-7 and V is TRBV7-9, with D possibly being TRBD1 (6 bases). Trimming stripped 4 bases from V and 4 bases from J, with 14 bases between. Germline V lookup: CDR1 SEHNR, CDR2 FQNEAQ (reference sequence). The CDR3 extends over 14 amino acids. CDR3 bases: TGTGCCAGCAGCTCGGCTGGGGGCAGGTACGAGCAGTACTTC. Its protein is CASSSAGGRYEQYF.

The chain recombines TRBV28 with TRBJ2-7, with a weak D call TRBD2 (7 bases). V lost 5 bases, J lost 3 bases, and 17 bases lay in between. The CDR3 spans 15 residues. CDR1 MDHEN and CDR2 SYDVKM come from the germline V gene. This CDR3 is CASSLRGGGSYEQYF. CDR3 nucleotides: TGTGCCAGCAGTCTACGGGGAGGGGGAAGCTACGAGCAGTACTTC.

This clone was detected a few times. This chain joins TRBV10-2 and TRBJ1-2, with D possibly being TRBD1 (6 bases). There are 14 residues in the CDR3. Germline V gives CDR1 WSHSY, CDR2 SAAADI. V lost 6 bases and J lost 5, with 16 bases in between. CDR3 residues: CASSQTGLIYGYTF. The DNA of the CDR3 is TGCGCCAGCAGCCAAACAGGGTTGATTTATGGCTACACCTTC.

J is TRBJ1-1 and V is TRBV5-4; the D is unclear. CDR1 SGHNT and CDR2 YYREEE come from the germline V gene (reference sequence). The V gene lost 4 bases and the J gene lost 5 bases, with 9 bases spanning the gap. The CDR3 is 12 amino acids. The CDR3 region is CASSRTDTEAFF. The CDR3, as DNA: TGTGCCAGCAGCCGGACGGATACTGAAGCTTTCTTT.